The 25 T cell receptor beta chains below were found in one sample sequenced in a study of patients and donors after allogeneic stem cell transplantation. TCRdb reprocessed the RT-PCR reads via MiXCR and lists one record per CDR3 protein. The top ten hold 6% of the sample, which has roughly 940,000 distinct CDR3 sequences, 15% to 20% seen once. Material: blood, either unsorted or a sorted T cell fraction (not recorded which). Receptor source: a human donor who was either an allogeneic HSCT recipient or a stem cell or donor lymphocyte infusion donor (not recorded which). It is not recorded whose cells these are; they may come from a transplant donor.

The chain combines TRBV2 with TRBJ2-7; D possibly corresponds to TRBD1 (6 bases). Trimming took 7 bases from V and 2 from J, leaving 18 bases between them. The germline CDR1 and CDR2 sequences are SNHLY and FYNNEI. The length of the CDR3 is 15 residues. The CDR3 loop is CASIEGQPSTYEQYF. The CDR3 DNA reads as TGTGCCAGCATAGAAGGACAGCCTTCCACCTACGAGCAGTACTTC.

V is TRBV5-6 and J is TRBJ2-3, with 9 bases lining up with TRBD1. The CDR3 consists of 16 residues. The V gene end was trimmed by 5 bases and the J gene end by 6 bases; junction bases not matched to a gene: 13. The V gene's germline CDR1 is SGHDT and CDR2 YYEEEE. The CDR3 reads CASSFPGTGFSDTQYF. DNA of the CDR3: TGTGCCAGCAGTTTCCCCGGGACAGGGTTCTCCGATACGCAGTATTTT.

There are a few counts of this clonotype. This chain joins TRBV7-2 and TRBJ2-3; D is perhaps TRBD1 or TRBD2 (7 bases each). The germline gives CDR1 SGHTA, CDR2 FQGNSA. Trimming left V 1 base short and J 5 bases short, with 16 bases between. The CDR3 contains 16 residues. This chain's CDR3 is CASSLVGAGGGDTQYF. The CDR3 nucleotides read TGTGCCAGCAGCTTAGTTGGGGCAGGGGGGGGAGATACGCAGTATTTT. The entire variable domain, with the rest obtained from reference TRBV7-2 and TRBJ2-3, is as follows: GAGVSQSPSNKVTEKGKDVELRCDPISGHTALYWYRQSLGQGLEFLIYFQGNSAPDKSGLPSDRFSAERTGGSVSTLTIQRTQQEDSAVYLCASSLVGAGGGDTQYFGPGTRLTVL.

The rearrangement joins TRBV27 to TRBJ2-3; D perhaps matches TRBD1 (6 bases). The CDR3 contains 13 residues. Germline lookup yields CDR1 MNHEY and CDR2 SMNVEV (reference sequence). V lost 2 bases, J lost 8 bases, and 11 bases lay in between. The CDR3 DNA reads as TGTGCCAGCAGTTTAGTGGGGGCGCGTACGCAGTATTTT. Its protein product is CASSLVGARTQYF.

This clonotype was seen only a few times. This rearrangement joins TRBV12-3 or TRBV12-4 to TRBJ2-1, with D perhaps matching TRBD2 (6 bases). The CDR3 extends over 16 amino acids. V dropped 4 bases and J dropped 2 bases, with 15 bases sitting between them. The CDR3 is CASSSGPGLTYNEQFF. The CDR3 DNA follows: TGTGCCAGCAGTTCGGGGCCGGGACTCACCTACAATGAGCAGTTCTTC.

This clonotype was recorded a few times. The chain is built from TRBV7-2 and TRBJ2-2, with D tentatively TRBD1 (5 bases). The CDR3 runs to 16 residues. Germline V lookup: CDR1 SGHTA, CDR2 FQGNSA. The V and J ends lost 5 bases and 1 base respectively, with 14 bases between them. The CDR3 reads CASSPLQAENTGELFF. The CDR3 region has the DNA TGTGCCAGCAGCCCGTTACAGGCGGAGAACACCGGGGAGCTGTTTTTT.

CDR3 coding DNA: TGTGCCACCAGCAGAGATCCCGGGCAGCCCCAGCATTTT. It translates to CATSRDPGQPQHF. The rearrangement links TRBV15 to TRBJ1-5, with D hard to call. Per germline, CDR1 LNHNV and CDR2 YYDKDF (reference sequence). V was clipped by 0 bases and J by 7 bases, with 7 bases between them. The CDR3 consists of 13 residues. Complete variable domain (other parts from reference TRBV15 and TRBJ1-5): DAMVIQNPRYQVTQFGKPVTLSCSQTLNHNVMYWYQQKSSQAPKLLFHYYDKDFNNEADTPDNFQSRRPNTSFCFLDIRSPGLGDTAMYLCATSRDPGQPQHFGDGTRLSIL.

The J gene is TRBJ1-2, the V gene TRBV2, with 8 bases aligning to TRBD1. V was pared by 6 bases and J by 8 bases, with 2 bases of the junction left unmatched. The CDR3 totals 11 residues. CDR1 and CDR2 from the germline V gene are SNHLY and FYNNEI. CDR3 nucleotide sequence: TGTGCCAGCAGGACAGGGGAAGGCTACACCTTC. This gives the protein CASRTGEGYTF.

This clonotype was seen a few times. V is TRBV9 and J is TRBJ1-6; TRBD1 is a possible D gene (5 bases). V lost 0 bases, J lost 7 bases, and 11 bases lay in between. This CDR3 has 15 amino acids. Germline CDR1 and CDR2: SGDLS and YYNGEE. This CDR3 reads CASSVEGVGNSPLHF. DNA for the CDR3: TGTGCCAGCAGCGTAGAAGGGGTGGGCAATTCACCCCTCCACTTT.

This clonotype appeared a few times. The V call is TRBV4-2, the J call TRBJ1-1; tentatively, D is TRBD1 (5 bases). CDR3 size: 18 residues. V was cut by 1 base and J by 3 bases, with 21 bases left in between. Germline V CDR1 and CDR2: LGHNA, YNFKEQ. The CDR3 spells CASSQVKKGSTVDTEAFF. CDR3 DNA: TGTGCCAGCAGCCAAGTCAAGAAGGGTTCGACAGTGGACACTGAAGCTTTCTTT.

The rearrangement uses TRBV3-1 and TRBJ2-7; maybe TRBD2 (5 bases). With 4 bases removed from V and 4 bases from J, the gap between germline ends came to 14 bases. The CDR3 contains 14 residues. Per the germline V gene, CDR1 is LGHDT and CDR2 is YNNKEL (reference sequence). Written as DNA, the CDR3 is TGTGCCAGCAGCCCCGGGAAATCGATTTACGAGCAGTACTTC. This sequence encodes CASSPGKSIYEQYF.

This clonotype appeared a few times. J is TRBJ2-5 and V is TRBV3-1, with D tentatively TRBD1 (5 bases). The CDR3 has 15 amino acids. CDR1 and CDR2 (germline): LGHDT, YNNKEL (reference sequence). Trimming removed 2 bases from V and 2 bases from J, with 12 bases in between. CDR3 bases: TGTGCCAGCAGCCAACTCCAGACAGTACAAGAGACCCAGTACTTC. Encoded protein: CASSQLQTVQETQYF.

This sequence joins TRBV10-3 and TRBJ2-7, with 12 bases fitting TRBD2. Germline CDR1 reads ENHRY; CDR2 reads SYGVKD. The CDR3 contains 14 residues. The J segment lost 7 bases and the V segment lost 5 bases, leaving 6 bases of the junction unmatched. In nucleotides, the CDR3 is TGTGCCATCAGTCCTAGCGGGAGGGCTCGGGAGCAGTACTTC. As protein: CAISPSGRAREQYF.

This clonotype has just a few counts. The chain uses TRBV12-3 or TRBV12-4 and TRBJ2-3; D gene uncertain. Trimming shortened V by 6 bases and J by 0 bases, and 7 bases separated the two germline ends. The CDR3 has 13 residues. In DNA form, the CDR3 reads TGTGCCAGCAGGACCTATAGCACAGATACGCAGTATTTT. It translates to CASRTYSTDTQYF.

V and J are TRBV7-8 and TRBJ2-7, with TRBD2 matching over 13 bases. Germline assignment: CDR1 SGHVS and CDR2 FQNEAQ. The CDR3 length is 17 residues. With V trimmed by 4 bases and J by 3 bases, 9 bases remained unmatched. The CDR3 DNA reads as TGTGCCAGCAGCTACCGACTAGCGGGGGGCCAACTCTACGAGCAGTACTTC. Its translation is CASSYRLAGGQLYEQYF.

The rearrangement joins TRBV7-6 to TRBJ2-5, with 9 bases matching TRBD2. Looked up from germline, CDR1 is SGHVS and CDR2 is FNYEAQ. After removal of 6 bases from V and 4 bases from J, the junction contained 12 bases not matched to a gene. CDR3 length: 16 residues. The CDR3 DNA follows: TGTGCCAGCAGACAATCGAGACTAGCGGTTGGAGAGACCCAGTACTTC. Translation gives CASRQSRLAVGETQYF.

This clonotype has just a few counts. The V gene is TRBV12-3 or TRBV12-4, the J gene TRBJ2-2; 8 bases are a match to TRBD2. The CDR3 sequence is 15 residues long. The trim removed 6 bases at V and 4 bases at J, leaving 7 bases unmatched. CDR3 DNA: TGTGCCAGCAGCAAACTAGCGGTGCCCACCGGGGAGCTGTTTTTT. Translating gives CASSKLAVPTGELFF.

Only a few counts were recorded for this clonotype. The chain employs TRBV5-1 and TRBJ2-7, with D possibly matching TRBD2 (6 bases). The germline V gene has CDR1 SGHRS and CDR2 YFSETQ. The CDR3 contains 13 residues. With 7 bases removed from V and 3 bases from J, the gap between germline ends came to 14 bases. CDR3 in DNA: TGCGCCAGCGCCCCGCTGGGGGGCTACGAGCAGTACTTC. Its translation: CASAPLGGYEQYF.

This clonotype came up once. The chain is built from TRBV9 and TRBJ2-1; D is tentatively TRBD1 or TRBD2 (5 bases each). Germline-derived CDR1 and CDR2 are SGDLS and YYNGEE. Trimming shortened V by 4 bases and J by 4 bases, and 18 bases separated the two germline ends. This CDR3 spans 16 amino acids. The chain's CDR3 is CASSLGTSSRYNEQFF. Here the CDR3 DNA reads TGTGCCAGCAGCCTGGGGACCTCGAGTAGGTACAATGAGCAGTTCTTC.

The chain recombines TRBV4-1 with TRBJ2-3; the D gene is possibly TRBD1 (5 bases). V was clipped by 0 bases and J by 2 bases, with 9 bases between them. This CDR3 is built from 15 residues. CDR1 and CDR2 (germline): MGHRA, YSYEKL. The CDR3 reads CASSQEQGITDTQYF. DNA for the CDR3: TGCGCCAGCAGCCAAGAGCAGGGTATCACAGATACGCAGTATTTT.

This clonotype appeared a few times. The chain has TRBV9 and TRBJ2-3; 12 nucleotides line up with TRBD2. Germline V CDR1 and CDR2: SGDLS, YYNGEE. The CDR3 spans 15 residues. J lost 4 bases, V lost 4 bases, and 4 bases had no gene match. CDR3 DNA: TGTGCCAGCAGCTCTAGCGGGGGGGAGGCAGATACGCAGTATTTT. This gives the protein CASSSSGGEADTQYF.

CDR3 nucleotide sequence: TGTGCCAGCAGAGGACAGAACGGCCAAGAGACCCAGTACTTC. As protein: CASRGQNGQETQYF. J is TRBJ2-5 and V is TRBV12-3 or TRBV12-4, with a weak D call TRBD1 (6 bases). This CDR3 region has 14 residues. Trimming removed 6 bases at V and 1 base at J, with 12 bases between.

The chain is built from TRBV5-1 and TRBJ2-1; D might be TRBD1 (6 bases). The CDR3 runs 15 residues. Per the germline V gene, CDR1 is SGHRS and CDR2 is YFSETQ. V lost 4 bases and J 5 bases, leaving 16 bases between the germline ends. The CDR3 loop is CASSQDRFPNNEQFF. CDR3 DNA sequence: TGCGCCAGCAGCCAAGACAGGTTCCCCAACAATGAGCAGTTCTTC.

This clonotype was detected a few times. The chain employs TRBV4-3 and TRBJ2-7; D not certain. The CDR3 covers 15 residues. Trimming shortened V by 1 base and J by 5 bases, and 15 bases separated the two germline ends. CDR1 LGHNA and CDR2 YSLEER come from the germline V gene. CDR3: CASSQAGRSSDEQYF. DNA of the CDR3: TGCGCCAGCAGCCAAGCGGGCAGGTCTTCGGACGAGCAGTACTTC.

The rearrangement uses TRBV5-5 and TRBJ2-6, with D tentatively TRBD2 (5 bases). The CDR3 covers 18 residues. Germline assignment: CDR1 SGHKS and CDR2 YYEKEE (reference sequence). Trimming stripped 2 bases from V and 2 bases from J, with 17 bases between. CDR3 in DNA: TGTGCCAGCAGCTTAGGGAGCTATAAATCCACTGGGGCCAACGTCCTGACTTTC. Residues: CASSLGSYKSTGANVLTF.